The next 4 T cell receptor beta chains were all read from a single sample in a study of OX40 agonist ivuxolimab in advanced cancers. Assay used: immunoSEQ multiplex PCR; TCRdb lists only in-frame clones, some missing. The sample consists of tens of thousands of clones, 87% of them appearing once. Sequences were derived from CD4+ or CD8+ T cells sorted from blood, sampled in a trial of the OX40 agonist ivuxolimab. All receptors derive from an adult with an advanced solid tumor such as melanoma, head and neck, liver or kidney cancer.

The chain uses TRBV4-3 and TRBJ2-6, with D unresolved. The CDR3 has 17 amino acids. V lost 0 bases to trimming and J lost 0 bases, with 9 bases between them. CDR1 is LGHNA and CDR2 is YSLEER in the germline V gene. This CDR3 is CASSQDRANSGANVLTF. The DNA of the CDR3 is TGCGCCAGCAGCCAAGATCGCGCGAACTCTGGGGCCAACGTCCTGACTTTC.

The V gene is TRBV7-3, the J gene TRBJ2-3; the match to TRBD2 covers 11 bases. CDR1 and CDR2 (germline): SGHTA, FQGTGA. V shed 6 bases and J 2 bases; nucleotides not matched to a gene: 4. This CDR3 has 15 amino acids. The CDR3 spells CASRLAGASTDTQYF. The CDR3 DNA reads TGTGCCAGCAGACTAGCGGGGGCCTCCACAGATACGCAGTATTTT.

This rearrangement joins TRBV5-4 to TRBJ2-3, with D perhaps matching TRBD2 (6 bases). The CDR3 loop spans 18 amino acids. V lost 0 bases and J 2 bases, leaving 19 bases between the germline ends. Germline CDR1 SGHNT, CDR2 YYREEE (reference sequence). CDR3: CASSLVSARGIPTDTQYF. Written as DNA, the CDR3 is TGTGCCAGCAGCTTGGTTTCCGCGCGGGGAATCCCCACAGATACGCAGTATTTT.

This chain uses TRBV15 with TRBJ1-4; D not certain. The CDR3 runs 14 residues. V was pared by 1 base and J by 0 bases, with 3 bases between. Germline CDR1 LNHNV, CDR2 YYDKDF (reference sequence). CDR3 amino acids: CATSRGATNEKLFF. The CDR3 coding sequence is TGTGCCACCAGCAGAGGGGCAACTAATGAAAAACTGTTTTTT.